This T cell receptor (beta chain) came from a study of Ad26.COV2.S vaccination and SARS-CoV-2 variants. The CDR3 length is 12 residues. J was trimmed by 5 bases and V by 5 bases; bases with no gene match: 5. The germline V gene has CDR1 GTSNPN and CDR2 SVGIG (reference sequence). Study-level results: Vaccinated individuals (as opposed to placebo recipients) had higher spike-specific TCR breadth.

Only in-frame clones appear in the TCRdb table, and some are missing; sequencing was by immunoSEQ multiplex PCR. Among roughly 380,000 clones listed, approximately 90% were seen once. Notes on this clone: Its antigen is unknown.

Sample treatment: 19 received Ad26.COV2.S at low or high dose, single or two shots; 5 received placebo; per-sample allocation not given. Sample collection was performed on day 63 after the first vaccine or placebo injection. The donor's status was that of an adult aged 18-55 years in Boston. The TCR originated in a person between 18 and 65 years old who received the Ad26.COV2.S COVID-19 vaccine or a placebo. Sequenced material: peripheral blood, taken in a trial of Ad26.COV2.S vaccine versus placebo. The rearrangement links TRBV30 to TRBJ1-1; the match to TRBD1 covers 7 bases. CDR3 amino acids: CAWGPGGTEAFF. The CDR3 bases are TGTGCCTGGGGACCAGGGGGAACTGAAGCTTTCTTT.